This TCR beta chain was found in a study of blood T cell repertoires in COVID-19. For the study at large: From T cells, B-cell-depleted T cells, or PBMCs came the material, which was cDNA or gDNA.

There are 13 residues in the CDR3. Deletions cut 5 bases from V and 8 bases from J, with 15 bases between. Germline CDR1 reads SGHAT; CDR2 reads FQNNGV. As processed by the authors: Amplifying reference gene primers gave estimates of nucleated cell counts. TCRdb keeps only in-frame clones here, not all; method: immunoSEQ multiplex PCR. V and J calls and clone size are copied from that table; D and trimming were computed from the DNA. The table records about 330,000 clones, around 90% of them present only once. The rearrangement joins TRBV11-2 to TRBJ1-2, with D maybe TRBD1 (6 bases). This clonotype originated in a woman aged 25-40 years who had recovered from COVID-19. Sequences were obtained from PBMCs or T cells enriched from blood (not recorded which). In nucleotides, the CDR3 is TGTGCCAGCAGCCCAACGAGGGGGGGCGGCTACACCTTC. Protein product: CASSPTRGGGYTF.